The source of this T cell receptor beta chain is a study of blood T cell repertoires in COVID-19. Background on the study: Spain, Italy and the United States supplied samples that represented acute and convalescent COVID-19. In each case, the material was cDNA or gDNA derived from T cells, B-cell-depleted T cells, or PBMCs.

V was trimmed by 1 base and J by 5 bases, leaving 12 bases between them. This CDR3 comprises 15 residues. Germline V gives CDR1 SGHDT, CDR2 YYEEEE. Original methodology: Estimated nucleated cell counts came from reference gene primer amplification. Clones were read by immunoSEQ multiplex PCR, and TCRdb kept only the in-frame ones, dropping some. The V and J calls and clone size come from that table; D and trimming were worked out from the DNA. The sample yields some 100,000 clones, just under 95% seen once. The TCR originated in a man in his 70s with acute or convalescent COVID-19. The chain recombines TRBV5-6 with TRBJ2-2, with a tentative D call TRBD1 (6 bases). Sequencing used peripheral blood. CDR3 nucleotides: TGTGCCAGCAGCTTGTCAGGGGCTGGGACCGGGGAGCTGTTTTTT. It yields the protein CASSLSGAGTGELFF.